This T cell receptor (beta chain) was sequenced in a study of blood T cell repertoires in COVID-19. Across the study: Nucleic acid was either cDNA or gDNA, and it came from T cells, B-cell-depleted T cells, or PBMCs.

Germline values: CDR1 SGHRS, CDR2 YFSETQ. This CDR3 spans 14 amino acids. Trimming removed 5 bases at V and 0 bases at J, with 12 bases between. Using immunoSEQ multiplex PCR, the repertoire was profiled, and TCRdb retains in-frame clones only, with some absent. The sample lists around 86,000 clones, roughly 84% occurring once. This clonotype originated in a human donor in a cohort sampled during active COVID-19. The chain is built from TRBV5-1 and TRBJ2-7, with TRBD2 as a possible D gene (6 bases). The sequenced sample was peripheral blood. CDR3 in amino acids: CASSRGGSSYEQYF. The CDR3, as DNA: TGCGCCAGCAGTCGGGGAGGCAGCTCCTACGAGCAGTACTTC.